This T cell receptor (beta chain) was documented in a study of response to subunit inactivated influenza vaccine. The study's findings and limits: Authors suggested few new T cells are recruited by each seasonal influenza vaccination.

TCRdb itself ran the RT-PCR reads through MiXCR, one entry per CDR3 protein. The data hold hundreds of thousands of distinct CDR3 sequences, with around a sixth observed a single time. Deletions cut 3 bases from V and 4 bases from J, with 11 bases between. The CDR3 contains 13 residues. CDR1 SQVTM and CDR2 ANQGSEA come from the germline V gene. The table lists this clonotype with a few counts. Its antigen remains unidentified. The sequence derives from a man in his fifties who received an inactivated influenza vaccine. The rearrangement links TRBV29-1 to TRBJ2-3, with unresolved D. The sequenced sample was PBMCs from blood, obtained 4 to 6 days after vaccination. The DNA for the CDR3 is TGCAGCGTTGAGGGTCTCACGGCAGATACGCAGTATTTT. It codes for CSVEGLTADTQYF.